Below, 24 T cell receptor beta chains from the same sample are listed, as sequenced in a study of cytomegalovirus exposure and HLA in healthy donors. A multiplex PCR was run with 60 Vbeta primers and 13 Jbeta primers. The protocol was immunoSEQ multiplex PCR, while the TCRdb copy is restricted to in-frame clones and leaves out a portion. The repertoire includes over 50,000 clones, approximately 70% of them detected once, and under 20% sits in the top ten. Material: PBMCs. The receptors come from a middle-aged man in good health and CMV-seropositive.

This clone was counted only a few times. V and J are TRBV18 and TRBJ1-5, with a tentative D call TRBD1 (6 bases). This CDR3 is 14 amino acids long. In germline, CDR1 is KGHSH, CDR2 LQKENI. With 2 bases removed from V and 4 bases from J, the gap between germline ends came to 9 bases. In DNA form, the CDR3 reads TGTGCCAGCTCACCAGGGACACAGAATCAGCCCCAGCATTTT. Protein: CASSPGTQNQPQHF.

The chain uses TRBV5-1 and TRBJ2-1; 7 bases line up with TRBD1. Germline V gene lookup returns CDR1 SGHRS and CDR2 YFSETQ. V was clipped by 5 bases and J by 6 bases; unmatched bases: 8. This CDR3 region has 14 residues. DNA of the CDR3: TGCGCCAGCAGGGCCGGGACAGTTGGCAATGAGCAGTTCTTC. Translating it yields CASRAGTVGNEQFF.

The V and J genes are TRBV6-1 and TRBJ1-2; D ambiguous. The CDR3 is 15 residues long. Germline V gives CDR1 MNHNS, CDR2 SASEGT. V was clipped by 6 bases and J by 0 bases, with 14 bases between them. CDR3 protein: CASSGPEGPNYGYTF. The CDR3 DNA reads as TGTGCCAGCAGCGGACCTGAGGGCCCTAACTATGGCTACACCTTC.

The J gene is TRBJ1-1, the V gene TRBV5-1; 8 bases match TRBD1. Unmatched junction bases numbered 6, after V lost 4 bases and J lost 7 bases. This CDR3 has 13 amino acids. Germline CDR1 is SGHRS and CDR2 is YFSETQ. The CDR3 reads CASSVRQGREAFF. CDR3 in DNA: TGCGCCAGCAGCGTGCGACAGGGGCGTGAAGCTTTCTTT.

The CDR3 DNA sequence: TGCGCCAGCAGCTTTGGGCAGGGCGGAGAGACCCAGTACTTC. Residues: CASSFGQGGETQYF. The chain combines TRBV5-1 with TRBJ2-5; a possible D gene is TRBD1 (5 bases). V was shortened by 2 bases and J by 4 bases, with 12 bases between the two germline ends. Germline V lookup: CDR1 SGHRS, CDR2 YFSETQ. The CDR3 covers 14 residues.

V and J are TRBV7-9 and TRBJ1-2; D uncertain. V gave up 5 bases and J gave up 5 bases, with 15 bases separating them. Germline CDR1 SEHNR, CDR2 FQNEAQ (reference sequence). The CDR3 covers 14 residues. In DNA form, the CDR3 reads TGTGCCAGCAGCAAGATGGAATGGGAGTATGGCTACACCTTC. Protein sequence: CASSKMEWEYGYTF.

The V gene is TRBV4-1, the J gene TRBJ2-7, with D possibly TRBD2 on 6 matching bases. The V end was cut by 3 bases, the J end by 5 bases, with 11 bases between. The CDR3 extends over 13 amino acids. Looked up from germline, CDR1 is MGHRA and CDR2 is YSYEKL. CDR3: CASSQGWGDEQYF. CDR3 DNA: TGCGCCAGCAGCCAGGGTTGGGGGGACGAGCAGTACTTC.

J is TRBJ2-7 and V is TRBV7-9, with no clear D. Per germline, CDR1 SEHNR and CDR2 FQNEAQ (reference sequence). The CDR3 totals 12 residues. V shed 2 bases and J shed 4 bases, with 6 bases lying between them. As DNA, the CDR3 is TGTGCCAGCAGCTTAAACGGGTACGAGCAGTACTTC. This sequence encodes CASSLNGYEQYF.

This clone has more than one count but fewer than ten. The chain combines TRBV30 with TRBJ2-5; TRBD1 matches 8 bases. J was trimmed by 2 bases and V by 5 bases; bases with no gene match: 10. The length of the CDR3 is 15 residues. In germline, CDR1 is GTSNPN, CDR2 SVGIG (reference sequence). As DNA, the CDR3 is TGTGCCTGGCGAACCTCCTGGACAGGGCAAGAGACCCAGTACTTC. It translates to CAWRTSWTGQETQYF.

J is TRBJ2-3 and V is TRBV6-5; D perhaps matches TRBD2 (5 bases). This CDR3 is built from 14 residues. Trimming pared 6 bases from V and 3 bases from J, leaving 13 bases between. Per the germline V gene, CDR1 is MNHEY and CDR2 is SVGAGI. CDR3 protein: CASRGIGKTDTQYF. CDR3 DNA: TGTGCCAGCAGGGGGATCGGGAAAACAGATACGCAGTATTTT.

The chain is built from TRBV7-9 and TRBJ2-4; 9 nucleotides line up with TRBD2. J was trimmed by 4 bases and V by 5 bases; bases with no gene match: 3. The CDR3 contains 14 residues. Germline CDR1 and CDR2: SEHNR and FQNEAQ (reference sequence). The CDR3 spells CASSPRGGKNIQYF. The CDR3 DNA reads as TGTGCCAGCAGCCCGCGGGGGGGTAAAAACATTCAGTACTTC.

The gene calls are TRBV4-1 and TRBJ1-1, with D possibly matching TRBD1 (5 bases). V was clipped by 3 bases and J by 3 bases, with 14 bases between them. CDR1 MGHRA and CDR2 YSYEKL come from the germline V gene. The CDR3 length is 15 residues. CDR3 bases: TGCGCCAGCAGCCATTTTACAGGCGGGGACACTGAAGCTTTCTTT. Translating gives CASSHFTGGDTEAFF.

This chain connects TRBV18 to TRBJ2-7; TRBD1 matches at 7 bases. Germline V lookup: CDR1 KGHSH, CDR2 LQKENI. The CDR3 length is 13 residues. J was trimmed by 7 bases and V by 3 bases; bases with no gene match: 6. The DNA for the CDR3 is TGTGCCAGCTCACCCCAGGGGGACGGTGAGCAGTACTTC. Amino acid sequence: CASSPQGDGEQYF.

CDR3 coding DNA: TGTGCCAGCAGCTTGGCGGGACAGGGGATTTCACCCCTCCACTTT. It yields the protein CASSLAGQGISPLHF. The gene calls are TRBV5-5 and TRBJ1-6, with 10 nucleotides matching TRBD1. V trimming: 0 bases; J trimming: 9 bases; junction bases outside the gene matches: 3. The V gene's germline CDR1 is SGHKS and CDR2 YYEKEE (reference sequence). The CDR3 covers 15 residues.

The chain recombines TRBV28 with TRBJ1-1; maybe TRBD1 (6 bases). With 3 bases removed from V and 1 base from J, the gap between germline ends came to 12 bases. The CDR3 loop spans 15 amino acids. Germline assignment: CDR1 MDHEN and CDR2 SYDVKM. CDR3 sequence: CASSFSQGWNTEAFF. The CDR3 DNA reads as TGTGCCAGCAGTTTTAGTCAGGGGTGGAACACTGAAGCTTTCTTT. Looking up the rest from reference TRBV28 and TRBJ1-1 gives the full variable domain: DVKVTQSSRYLVKRTGEKVFLECVQDMDHENMFWYRQDPGLGLRLIYFSYDVKMKEKGDIPEGYSVSREKKERFSLILESASTNQTSMYLCASSFSQGWNTEAFFGQGTRLTVV.

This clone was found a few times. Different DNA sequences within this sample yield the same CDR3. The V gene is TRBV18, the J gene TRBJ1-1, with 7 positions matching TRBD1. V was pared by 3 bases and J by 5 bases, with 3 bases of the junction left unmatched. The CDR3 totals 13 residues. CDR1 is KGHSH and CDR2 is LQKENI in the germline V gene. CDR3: CASSPSQGTEAFF. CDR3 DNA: TGTGCCAGCTCACCCTCACAGGGGACTGAAGCTTTCTTT. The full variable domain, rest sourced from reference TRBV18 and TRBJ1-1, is NAGVMQNPRHLVRRRGQEARLRCSPMKGHSHVYWYRQLPEEGLKFMVYLQKENIIDESGMPKERFSAEFPKEGPSILRIQQVVRGDSAAYFCASSPSQGTEAFFGQGTRLTVV.

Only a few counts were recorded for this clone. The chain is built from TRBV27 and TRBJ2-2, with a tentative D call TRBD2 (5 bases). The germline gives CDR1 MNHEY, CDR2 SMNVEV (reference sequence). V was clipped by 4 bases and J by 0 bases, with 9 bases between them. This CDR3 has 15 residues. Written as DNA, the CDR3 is TGTGCCAGCAGTTCTCGGGGAGCGAACACCGGGGAGCTGTTTTTT. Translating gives CASSSRGANTGELFF.

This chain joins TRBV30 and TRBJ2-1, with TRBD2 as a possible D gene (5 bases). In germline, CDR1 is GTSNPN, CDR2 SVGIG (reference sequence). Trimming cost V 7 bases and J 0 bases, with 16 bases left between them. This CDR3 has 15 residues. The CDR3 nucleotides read TGTGCCTTAAGCCGGGGAAGTAGCTCCTACAATGAGCAGTTCTTC. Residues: CALSRGSSSYNEQFF.

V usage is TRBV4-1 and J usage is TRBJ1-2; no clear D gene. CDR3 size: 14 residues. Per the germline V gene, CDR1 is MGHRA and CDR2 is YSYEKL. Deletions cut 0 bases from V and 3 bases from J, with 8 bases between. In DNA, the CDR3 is TGCGCCAGCAGCCAAGATTTCCGGGACTATGGCTACACCTTC. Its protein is CASSQDFRDYGYTF.

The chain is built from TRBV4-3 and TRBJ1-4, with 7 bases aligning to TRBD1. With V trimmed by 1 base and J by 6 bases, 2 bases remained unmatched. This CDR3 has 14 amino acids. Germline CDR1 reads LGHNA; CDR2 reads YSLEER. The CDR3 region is CASSQGQGDEKLFF. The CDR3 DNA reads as TGCGCCAGCAGCCAAGGACAGGGCGATGAAAAACTGTTTTTT.

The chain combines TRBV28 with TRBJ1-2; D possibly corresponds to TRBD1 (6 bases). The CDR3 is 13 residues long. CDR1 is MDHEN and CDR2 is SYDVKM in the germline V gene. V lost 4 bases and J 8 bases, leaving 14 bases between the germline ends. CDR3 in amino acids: CASSYSQGQGYTF. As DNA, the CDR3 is TGTGCCAGCAGTTACTCGCAGGGGCAGGGCTACACCTTC.

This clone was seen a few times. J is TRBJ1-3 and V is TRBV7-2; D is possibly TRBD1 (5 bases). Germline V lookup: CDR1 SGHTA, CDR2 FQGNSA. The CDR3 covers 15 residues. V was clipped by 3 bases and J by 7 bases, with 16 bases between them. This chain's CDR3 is CASSFSDGGSNTIYF. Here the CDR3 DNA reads TGTGCCAGCAGCTTTTCGGACGGGGGTTCTAACACCATATATTTT.

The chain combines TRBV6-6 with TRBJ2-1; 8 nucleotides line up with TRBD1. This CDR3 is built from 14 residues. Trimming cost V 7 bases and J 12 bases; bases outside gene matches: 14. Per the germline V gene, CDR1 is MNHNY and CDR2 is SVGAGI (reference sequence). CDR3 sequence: CASILGDPGQGQFF. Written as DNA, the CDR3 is TGTGCCAGCATTCTGGGAGACCCTGGACAGGGGCAGTTCTTC.

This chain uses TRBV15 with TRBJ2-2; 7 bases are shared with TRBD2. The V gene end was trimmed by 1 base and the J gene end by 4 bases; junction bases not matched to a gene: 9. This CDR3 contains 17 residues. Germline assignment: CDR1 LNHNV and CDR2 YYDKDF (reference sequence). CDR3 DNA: TGTGCCACCAGCAGAGCTAAGGCAGCGGGGAGCACCGGGGAGCTGTTTTTT. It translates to CATSRAKAAGSTGELFF.